Listed here are 28 T cell receptor beta chains from one sample, sequenced in a study of blood T cell repertoires in COVID-19. Here immunoSEQ multiplex PCR was the method, and the copy in TCRdb shows in-frame clones only, minus some. Of a few hundred thousand clones listed, more than 70% are singletons. The specimen was PBMCs or T cells enriched from blood (not recorded which). All receptors derive from a woman aged 40 to 49 with acute COVID-19.

The rearrangement joins TRBV3-1 (or the pseudogene TRBV3-2) to TRBJ1-3; TRBD1 might be the D (5 bases). The CDR3 is 14 residues long. The V and J ends lost 4 bases and 4 bases respectively, with 11 bases between them. Germline CDR1 reads LGHDT; CDR2 reads YNNKEL (reference sequence). The chain's CDR3 is CASSRQGSGNTIYF. The CDR3, as DNA: TGTGCCAGCAGCCGTCAGGGCTCAGGAAACACCATATATTTT.

V is TRBV14 and J is TRBJ1-1; unclear D gene. V was trimmed by 2 bases and J by 4 bases, leaving 8 bases between them. Germline V CDR1 and CDR2: SGHDN, FVKESK. The CDR3 has 13 residues. CDR3: CASSQIFGTEAFF. The DNA of the CDR3 is TGTGCCAGCAGCCAAATTTTCGGCACTGAAGCTTTCTTT.

Written as DNA, the CDR3 is TGTGCCAGCAGTGAGCCGGGACAACCTAATGAAAAACTGTTTTTT. Translation gives CASSEPGQPNEKLFF. The chain is built from TRBV6-1 and TRBJ1-4, with D perhaps TRBD1 (6 bases). The length of the CDR3 is 15 residues. Trimming took 3 bases from V and 3 from J, leaving 11 bases between them. CDR1 and CDR2 (germline): MNHNS, SASEGT.

The chain employs TRBV12-5 and TRBJ2-2; the D is unclear. Germline V gives CDR1 LGHNT, CDR2 FRNRAP. There are 16 residues in the CDR3. The V end lost 2 bases, the J end lost 2 bases, and 12 bases lay between the germline ends. The chain's CDR3 is CASGLNPAVNTGELFF. In DNA form, the CDR3 reads TGTGCTAGTGGTTTGAACCCTGCAGTTAACACCGGGGAGCTGTTTTTT.

The chain carries TRBV4-1 and TRBJ2-3; 7 nucleotides align to TRBD1. The CDR3 spans 17 residues. Germline lookup yields CDR1 MGHRA and CDR2 YSYEKL. Losses at the gene ends were 0 bases for V and 0 bases for J; bases not matched to a gene: 6. The CDR3 sequence: CASSQDRGGRSTDTQYF. DNA for the CDR3: TGCGCCAGCAGCCAAGATCGAGGGGGCAGGAGCACAGATACGCAGTATTTT.

DNA of the CDR3: TGTGCCAGCAGTCTTGATAGACAGATAGATACGCAGTATTTT. This encodes CASSLDRQIDTQYF. The rearrangement uses TRBV6-2 or TRBV6-3 and TRBJ2-3; a weak D match, TRBD1 (5 bases). V gave up 5 bases and J gave up 5 bases, with 14 bases separating them. The CDR3 has 14 amino acids. Per germline, CDR1 MNHEY and CDR2 SVGEGT.

V usage is TRBV28 and J usage is TRBJ1-2, with D perhaps matching TRBD1 (5 bases). The germline V gene encodes CDR1 MDHEN and CDR2 SYDVKM. With 4 bases removed from V and 8 bases from J, the gap between germline ends came to 8 bases. CDR3 length equals 11 residues. The CDR3 nucleotides read TGTGCCAGCAGTTCGCGGGGCGGCTACACCTTC. As protein: CASSSRGGYTF.

This sequence joins TRBV27 and TRBJ2-1; 9 bases match TRBD1. CDR3 size: 15 residues. V was pared by 5 bases and J by 8 bases, with 10 bases of the junction left unmatched. In germline, CDR1 is MNHEY, CDR2 SMNVEV (reference sequence). CDR3 DNA: TGTGCCAGCAGTCCGACAGGGGGGGGCTGGGATGAGCAGTTCTTC. Its protein product is CASSPTGGGWDEQFF.

The rearrangement joins TRBV9 to TRBJ2-6, with D perhaps matching TRBD2 (6 bases). The CDR3 consists of 17 residues. With 0 bases removed from V and 1 base from J, the gap between germline ends came to 11 bases. Germline-derived CDR1 and CDR2 are SGDLS and YYNGEE. CDR3 DNA sequence: TGTGCCAGCAGCGTAGACGGAGGGGTTTCTGGGGCCAACGTCCTGACTTTC. Protein: CASSVDGGVSGANVLTF.

This chain joins TRBV7-2 and TRBJ2-3; TRBD2 matches 13 bases. The CDR3 is 19 residues long. With 6 bases clipped from V and 5 bases from J, the junction kept 17 bases outside the gene matches. Germline values: CDR1 SGHTA, CDR2 FQGNSA. The DNA of the CDR3 is TGTGCCAGCAGGACAGATACTAGCGGGAGGGAGAAAACCCGAGATACGCAGTATTTT. This codes for CASRTDTSGREKTRDTQYF.

The rearrangement joins TRBV6-5 to TRBJ2-5; possible D gene TRBD1, 7 bases. The CDR3 contains 15 residues. V was trimmed by 6 bases and J by 4 bases, leaving 18 bases between them. Germline values: CDR1 MNHEY, CDR2 SVGAGI. The CDR3 loop is CASRSYRGAGETQYF. The CDR3 region has the DNA TGTGCCAGCAGGTCTTACAGGGGAGCGGGAGAGACCCAGTACTTC.

The chain has TRBV4-3 and TRBJ2-2; a possible D gene is TRBD2 (5 bases). The CDR3 runs to 17 residues. Trimming pared 3 bases from V and 7 bases from J, leaving 21 bases between. Germline-derived CDR1 and CDR2 are LGHNA and YSLEER. The CDR3 DNA reads TGCGCCAGCAGCCACGCCGGAATTCAGGAGGAACACGGGGAGCTGTTTTTT. It encodes CASSHAGIQEEHGELFF.

This chain uses TRBV5-6 with TRBJ1-4; the match to TRBD1 covers 10 bases. V lost 4 bases to trimming and J lost 7 bases; unmatched junction nucleotides: 7. In germline, CDR1 is SGHDT, CDR2 YYEEEE. This CDR3 is built from 15 residues. Written as DNA, the CDR3 is TGTGCCAGCAGCGCATGGGACAGGGGACCTGAAAAACTGTTTTTT. Residues: CASSAWDRGPEKLFF.

This clone appeared a single time. This chain connects TRBV19 to TRBJ2-7; tentative D call: TRBD2 (6 bases). Germline values: CDR1 LNHDA, CDR2 SQIVND (reference sequence). V was clipped by 3 bases and J by 4 bases, with 10 bases between them. This CDR3 spans 13 amino acids. The CDR3 DNA sequence: TGTGCCAGTAGTATGGGGACTCGGTACGAGCAGTACTTC. It yields the protein CASSMGTRYEQYF.

The chain is built from TRBV24-1 and TRBJ1-2; D uncertain. The germline CDR1 and CDR2 sequences are KGHDR and SFDVKD. This CDR3 has 16 residues. V was pared by 2 bases and J by 4 bases, with 16 bases between. CDR3 nucleotides: TGTGCCACCAGTGATTCCCGACTTCCTGCGGGCTATGGCTACACCTTC. Protein: CATSDSRLPAGYGYTF.

V is TRBV27 and J is TRBJ1-2, with D hard to call. From germline, CDR1 is MNHEY and CDR2 SMNVEV (reference sequence). The length of the CDR3 is 15 residues. V was cut by 0 bases and J by 9 bases, with 17 bases left in between. CDR3 DNA: TGTGCCAGCAGTTTATCGTTTACCCCCGGAGCGAGCTACACCTTC. Amino acid sequence: CASSLSFTPGASYTF.

The genes are TRBV18 and TRBJ2-1, with 10 bases fitting TRBD2. The CDR3 has 15 amino acids. The germline gives CDR1 KGHSH, CDR2 LQKENI. Losses at the gene ends were 1 base for V and 9 bases for J; bases not matched to a gene: 6. Written as DNA, the CDR3 is TGTGCCAGCTCACCACTAGCGGGAGGACAAGGTGAGCAGTTCTTC. Translating it yields CASSPLAGGQGEQFF.

The chain joins TRBV10-3 to TRBJ2-3, with a tentative D call TRBD2 (6 bases). V was cut by 0 bases and J by 2 bases, with 15 bases left in between. This CDR3 comprises 17 residues. CDR1 and CDR2 from the germline V gene are ENHRY and SYGVKD. The CDR3 sequence is CAISESNTERATDTQYF. The CDR3 DNA reads as TGTGCCATCAGTGAGTCGAATACCGAGCGGGCCACAGATACGCAGTATTTT.

In its sample, this clone was seen a few times. The CDR3 DNA is TGTGCCAGCAGTTTATCGAGGGGGTATGAAAAACTGTTTTTT. Its protein is CASSLSRGYEKLFF. The J gene is TRBJ1-4, the V gene TRBV27, with D maybe TRBD1 (6 bases). The V end lost 0 bases, the J end lost 6 bases, and 8 bases lay between the germline ends. The germline CDR1 and CDR2 sequences are MNHEY and SMNVEV (reference sequence). The CDR3 is made up of 14 amino acids.

J is TRBJ1-1 and V is TRBV27, with D tentatively TRBD1 (5 bases). The ends were cut back, 5 bases at V and 5 bases at J, with 9 bases in the middle. This CDR3 is 12 amino acids long. Germline CDR1 reads MNHEY; CDR2 reads SMNVEV (reference sequence). This CDR3 is CASSQGKTEAFF. CDR3 DNA sequence: TGTGCCAGCAGTCAGGGAAAGACTGAAGCTTTCTTT.

The chain joins TRBV5-4 to TRBJ2-3; 13 nucleotides align to TRBD2. The germline CDR1 and CDR2 sequences are SGHNT and YYREEE (reference sequence). The J segment lost 1 base and the V segment lost 3 bases, leaving 8 bases of the junction unmatched. The CDR3 runs 18 residues. CDR3 protein: CASSWGLAGSLRTDTQYF. The CDR3, as DNA: TGTGCCAGCAGCTGGGGACTAGCGGGGTCCTTACGCACAGATACGCAGTATTTT.

The chain recombines TRBV15 with TRBJ1-1, with 8 bases aligning to TRBD1. Germline values: CDR1 LNHNV, CDR2 YYDKDF (reference sequence). The V gene end was trimmed by 2 bases and the J gene end by 6 bases; junction bases not matched to a gene: 2. The CDR3 is made up of 13 amino acids. CDR3 nucleotide sequence: TGTGCCACCAGCAGATTACAGGGGGCTGAAGCTTTCTTT. As protein: CATSRLQGAEAFF.

The gene calls are TRBV10-1 and TRBJ2-3; 9 bases are a match to TRBD2. The CDR3 is made up of 14 amino acids. CDR1 is WNHNN, CDR2 SYGVQD, per germline (reference sequence). After removal of 3 bases from V and 4 bases from J, the junction contained 2 bases not matched to a gene. The CDR3 bases are TGCGCCAGCAGTGATAGCGGGAGTGCAGATACGCAGTATTTT. Protein sequence: CASSDSGSADTQYF.

The genes are TRBV27 and TRBJ2-2; a weak D match, TRBD1 (6 bases). The CDR3 has 15 amino acids. The germline gives CDR1 MNHEY, CDR2 SMNVEV (reference sequence). The V end was cut by 5 bases, the J end by 6 bases, with 16 bases between. The CDR3 DNA follows: TGTGCCAGCAGTACCGTATGGGGGACATCCGGGGAGCTGTTTTTT. Its protein is CASSTVWGTSGELFF.

The chain recombines TRBV12-3 or TRBV12-4 with TRBJ1-1; no reliable D call. The V end lost 7 bases, the J end lost 4 bases, and 7 bases lay between the germline ends. The CDR3 spans 11 residues. CDR3 sequence (DNA): TGTGCCAGCACCCCAGTCACTGAAGCTTTCTTT. Its translation is CASTPVTEAFF.

This clone was observed once. The chain joins TRBV30 to TRBJ1-5, with no clear D. The CDR3 runs 12 residues. The V end lost 2 bases, the J end lost 4 bases, and 6 bases lay between the germline ends. Germline lookup yields CDR1 GTSNPN and CDR2 SVGIG (reference sequence). This CDR3 is CAWSQINQPQHF. CDR3 bases: TGTGCCTGGAGTCAGATAAATCAGCCCCAGCATTTT.

The V and J genes are TRBV27 and TRBJ2-3, with 11 bases fitting TRBD2. V lost 6 bases to trimming and J lost 13 bases; unmatched junction nucleotides: 6. The CDR3 is 12 residues long. From germline, CDR1 is MNHEY and CDR2 SMNVEV (reference sequence). CDR3 DNA sequence: TGTGCCAGCAGATATAGCGGGGGGGTGGAGTATTTT. Its protein product is CASRYSGGVEYF.

The rearrangement joins TRBV7-3 to TRBJ2-5, with a possible D match to TRBD2 (6 bases). CDR3 length equals 15 residues. Trimming removed 1 base at V and 4 bases at J, with 13 bases between. CDR1 and CDR2 from the germline V gene are SGHTA and FQGTGA. The CDR3 reads CASSLNGGAGETQYF. The CDR3 DNA reads as TGTGCCAGCAGCTTAAATGGCGGGGCGGGAGAGACCCAGTACTTC. Filled out from reference TRBV7-3 and TRBJ2-5, the complete variable domain reads GAGVSQTPSNKVTEKGKYVELRCDPISGHTALYWYRQSLGQGPEFLIYFQGTGAADDSGLPNDRFFAVRPEGSVSTLKIQRTERGDSAVYLCASSLNGGAGETQYFGPGTRLLVL.